The 7 T cell receptor beta chains below were found in one sample sequenced in a study of tumor and adjacent non-tumor tissue in lung cancer. The library came from three nested PCR rounds adapted from ARM-PCR protocols. TCRdb reprocessed the multiplex PCR reads via MiXCR and lists one record per CDR3 protein. The sample consists of 60,000 to 85,000 distinct CDR3 sequences, 60% to 80% of them appearing once. The template was RNA from unsorted bulk tissue. Sequencing was performed on lung tumor tissue. Every receptor here comes from a woman aged 45-65 years with non-small cell lung cancer.

Comment on this clonotype: A junction boundary mismatches the germline segment, possibly from a read error. The chain has TRBV4-2 and TRBJ1-5; TRBD1 aligns across 7 bases. This CDR3 contains 22 residues. Germline loops: CDR1 LGHNA, CDR2 YNFKEQ. CDR3 sequence reads: CASSQVPTGNTGVAYSNQSQHF. CDR3 DNA sequence: TGTGCCAGTAGCCAAGTCCCTACAGGAAACACAGGGGTAGCCTATAGCAATCAGTCCCAGCATTTT.

A note on this clonotype: A read error may be the cause here, since a much bigger clone is one base away. The J gene is TRBJ2-5, the V gene TRBV11-2; TRBD2 might be the D (7 bases). This CDR3 region has 16 residues. Germline assignment: CDR1 SGHAT and CDR2 FQNNGV. The CDR3 loop reads CTSSSTMGGPKETQYF. The DNA for the CDR3 is TGTACCAGCAGCTCCACAATGGGGGGGCCAAAGGAGACCCAGTACTTC.

Comments on this clonotype: The conserved phenylalanine or tryptophan is not found at the CDR3 terminus, so this likely reflects a read error. The V gene is TRBV11-3, the J gene TRBJ2-3; 7 bases align to TRBD2. The CDR3 loop spans 16 amino acids. Looked up from germline, CDR1 is SGHNT and CDR2 is YENEEA. In DNA, the CDR3 is TGTGCCAGCAGCTTAGGACGGCGGGAGAGTGCGGATACTCAGTATCTT. The encoded protein is CASSLGRRESADTQYL.

To note about this clonotype: It is likely a read error, because the conserved phenylalanine at the end of the CDR3 is missing. The chain joins TRBV24-1 to TRBJ2-3; either TRBD1 or TRBD2 may fit D (6 bases each). This CDR3 is built from 13 residues. CDR1 is KGHDR, CDR2 SFDVKD, per germline. CDR3: CVTSDPRGGTQYL. Here the CDR3 DNA reads TGTGTCACCAGTGATCCACGAGGGGGGACGCAGTATCTT.

Worth noting for this clonotype: This sequence may be a read error, since a much larger clone differs from it by one base. The CDR3 DNA is TGTGCTAGTGGTCCGGGAGATATGCAGTATTTT. Translation gives CASGPGDMQYF. The V and J genes are TRBV12-5 and TRBJ2-3, with D perhaps matching TRBD2 (6 bases). The CDR3 consists of 11 residues. Germline values: CDR1 LGHNT, CDR2 FRNRAP.

Of note for this clonotype: Since a much larger clone is just one base distant, this may be a read error. The genes are TRBV24-1 and TRBJ2-1, with 10 bases aligning to TRBD2. Germline V gene sequence: CDR1 KGHDR, CDR2 SFDVKD. V dropped 3 bases and J dropped 5; count of bases not matched to a gene: 12. There are 18 residues in the CDR3. Here the CDR3 reads CATSDRFRSSGSNNEQFF. In nucleotides, the CDR3 is TGTGCCACCAGTGATCGCTTTAGGTCTAGCGGGAGTAACAATGAGCAGTTCTTC.

This chain links TRBV6-5 with TRBJ2-5; D gene unclear. The length of the CDR3 is 16 residues. Between the trimmed V and J ends, which lost 7 bases and 1 base, there was a span of 19 bases. Germline CDR1 MNHEY, CDR2 SVGAGI. As DNA, the CDR3 is TGTGCCAGCAATCCTTTCCAGGCCAGGTTCCAAGAGACCCAGTACTTC. Protein sequence: CASNPFQARFQETQYF.